Listed here are 32 T cell receptor beta chains from one sample, sequenced in a study of blood T cell repertoires in COVID-19. The table came from immunoSEQ multiplex PCR; TCRdb's copy has only in-frame clones and leaves some out. The sample holds around 200,000 clones, around 80% seen once. Source material: peripheral blood. All receptors derive from a woman older than 75 with active or convalescent COVID-19.

The V and J genes are TRBV11-2 and TRBJ1-2; D is possibly TRBD1 (5 bases). Deletions cut 4 bases from V and 8 bases from J, with 17 bases between. This CDR3 is 14 amino acids long. Germline-derived CDR1 and CDR2 are SGHAT and FQNNGV. The DNA for the CDR3 is TGTGCCAGCAGCTCCTTACTGGGGGGAGGCGGCTACACCTTC. As protein: CASSSLLGGGGYTF.

The V call is TRBV9, the J call TRBJ2-3, with D perhaps TRBD1 (5 bases). V lost 4 bases to trimming and J lost 1 base, with 13 bases between them. The CDR3 spans 15 residues. Germline CDR1 is SGDLS and CDR2 is YYNGEE. Here the CDR3 DNA reads TGTGCCAGCAGCCCCCGACAGTTCGGCACAGATACGCAGTATTTT. Its protein product is CASSPRQFGTDTQYF.

The chain carries TRBV7-6 and TRBJ1-2; 9 bases align to TRBD1. J was trimmed by 6 bases and V by 3 bases; bases with no gene match: 5. The germline V gene encodes CDR1 SGHVS and CDR2 FNYEAQ. This CDR3 spans 14 amino acids. CDR3 sequence: CASSFWTGDDGYTF. The CDR3 DNA reads TGTGCCAGCAGCTTCTGGACAGGGGATGATGGCTACACCTTC.

The CDR3, as DNA: TGTGCCAGCAGCCCGCCCAGTACGTACACTGAAGCTTTCTTT. Its protein product is CASSPPSTYTEAFF. The chain combines TRBV25-1 with TRBJ1-1; D is unclear. The germline V gene has CDR1 MGHDK and CDR2 SYGVNS. There are 14 residues in the CDR3. V was clipped by 6 bases and J by 3 bases, with 14 bases between them.

The CDR3 loop is CASRSRPGQGGNEQFF. CDR3 nucleotides: TGTGCCAGCAGATCGCGACCGGGACAGGGTGGTAATGAGCAGTTCTTC. V gene TRBV28 combines with J gene TRBJ2-1, with 9 bases matching TRBD1. With 6 bases clipped from V and 7 bases from J, the junction kept 13 bases outside the gene matches. The germline V gene has CDR1 MDHEN and CDR2 SYDVKM. This CDR3 is built from 16 residues.

This clone was seen only a few times. The chain couples TRBV30 to TRBJ1-1; tentatively, D is TRBD1 (5 bases). Germline V gene data show CDR1 as GTSNPN and CDR2 as SVGIG (reference sequence). The CDR3 totals 13 residues. V gave up 3 bases and J gave up 5 bases, with 13 bases separating them. The CDR3 nucleotides read TGTGCCTGGAGGATAGGGGTGAGGACTGAAGCTTTCTTT. Translation gives CAWRIGVRTEAFF.

The chain uses TRBV5-5 and TRBJ1-2; D might be TRBD1 (5 bases). V gave up 2 bases and J gave up 4 bases, with 24 bases separating them. The CDR3 runs to 18 residues. In germline, CDR1 is SGHKS, CDR2 YYEKEE (reference sequence). CDR3 sequence reads: CASSFNPQAINFFYGYTF. CDR3 bases: TGTGCCAGCAGCTTTAACCCACAGGCGATAAACTTCTTCTATGGCTACACCTTC.

This chain uses TRBV7-9 with TRBJ2-7; no definite D call. Trimming stripped 1 base from V and 2 bases from J, with 6 bases between. In germline, CDR1 is SEHNR, CDR2 FQNEAQ (reference sequence). The CDR3 totals 13 residues. Here the CDR3 DNA reads TGTGCCAGCAGCTTAGACGCGCCCTACGAGCAGTACTTC. Its protein is CASSLDAPYEQYF.

The CDR3 loop reads CASSPRTWDTNEQFF. The CDR3 nucleotides are TGTGCCAGCAGCCCGAGGACTTGGGACACCAATGAGCAGTTCTTC. The J gene is TRBJ2-1, the V gene TRBV7-2, with a weak D call TRBD1 (6 bases). The V end lost 5 bases, the J end lost 6 bases, and 17 bases lay between the germline ends. Germline CDR1 SGHTA, CDR2 FQGNSA. The length of the CDR3 is 15 residues.

The J gene is TRBJ2-5, the V gene TRBV5-6; perhaps TRBD1 as D (5 bases). This CDR3 has 15 residues. V lost 3 bases and J lost 2, with 14 bases in between. CDR1 is SGHDT, CDR2 YYEEEE, per germline. CDR3 sequence reads: CASSSVGRRQETQYF. The CDR3, as DNA: TGTGCCAGCAGCTCGGTGGGGCGGAGACAAGAGACCCAGTACTTC. Based on the CDR3 plus reference TRBV5-6 and TRBJ2-5, the full variable domain is DAGVTQSPTHLIKTRGQQVTLRCSPKSGHDTVSWYQQALGQGPQFIFQYYEEEERQRGNFPDRFSGHQFPNYSSELNVNALLLGDSALYLCASSSVGRRQETQYFGPGTRLLVL.

This sequence joins TRBV5-8 and TRBJ2-1, with D hard to call. The CDR3 has 14 amino acids. Per germline, CDR1 SGHTS and CDR2 YDEGEE. The V end lost 0 bases, the J end lost 4 bases, and 8 bases lay between the germline ends. CDR3 loop: CASSLGSRYNEQFF. The CDR3 DNA reads TGTGCCAGCAGCTTGGGGAGCAGATACAATGAGCAGTTCTTC.

This clone was counted only a few times. The CDR3 sequence is CASSPRQGNSNQPQHF. The CDR3 DNA is TGTGCCAGTAGTCCTCGACAGGGAAATAGCAATCAGCCCCAGCATTTT. The V and J genes are TRBV19 and TRBJ1-5, with 7 bases aligning to TRBD1. The V gene's germline CDR1 is LNHDA and CDR2 SQIVND (reference sequence). The CDR3 is made up of 16 amino acids. Germline trimming cut 5 bases from V and 0 bases from J; bases unmatched to any gene: 7.

The chain combines TRBV12-3 or TRBV12-4 with TRBJ2-7, with a weak D call TRBD2 (5 bases). CDR3 length: 13 residues. V dropped 2 bases and J dropped 5 bases, with 10 bases sitting between them. CDR3 protein: CASSLLAVDEQYF. The CDR3 DNA reads as TGTGCCAGCAGTTTACTAGCAGTCGACGAGCAGTACTTC.

This clone was recorded only once. The gene calls are TRBV6-6 and TRBJ2-2, with D perhaps matching TRBD1 (6 bases). CDR1 MNHNY and CDR2 SVGAGI come from the germline V gene (reference sequence). This CDR3 region has 12 residues. With 8 bases removed from V and 3 bases from J, the gap between germline ends came to 7 bases. This CDR3 is CASEGDTGELFF. The CDR3 DNA is TGTGCCAGCGAGGGGGACACCGGGGAGCTGTTTTTT.

There are a few counts of this clone. V gene TRBV4-1 combines with J gene TRBJ1-5, with 9 bases lining up with TRBD1. V lost 3 bases, J lost 4 bases, and 4 bases stayed unmatched. This CDR3 region has 15 residues. Germline-derived CDR1 and CDR2 are MGHRA and YSYEKL. CDR3 in amino acids: CASSQGTGLNQPQHF. The CDR3 DNA reads as TGCGCCAGCAGCCAGGGGACAGGGCTGAATCAGCCCCAGCATTTT.

J is TRBJ2-5 and V is TRBV5-6; D is unclear. This CDR3 has 11 residues. Germline CDR1 is SGHDT and CDR2 is YYEEEE. The V and J ends lost 4 bases and 6 bases respectively, with 7 bases between them. CDR3 loop: CASSREKTQYF. The CDR3 bases are TGTGCCAGCAGCCGAGAAAAGACCCAGTACTTC.

The chain joins TRBV27 to TRBJ2-3; D gene unclear. V was trimmed by 8 bases and J by 0 bases, leaving 12 bases between them. The V gene's germline CDR1 is MNHEY and CDR2 SMNVEV (reference sequence). The CDR3 is 14 residues long. DNA for the CDR3: TGTGCCAGCCAGAGGCGCCATAGCACAGATACGCAGTATTTT. Its protein is CASQRRHSTDTQYF.

The J gene is TRBJ1-5, the V gene TRBV15; D is unresolved. CDR1 is LNHNV, CDR2 YYDKDF, per germline (reference sequence). CDR3 length: 16 residues. V was pared by 1 base and J by 1 base, with 11 bases between. The CDR3 sequence is CATSRVAGSSNQPQHF. The CDR3 bases are TGTGCCACCAGCAGAGTCGCGGGATCGAGCAATCAGCCCCAGCATTTT.

This chain joins TRBV6-2 or TRBV6-3 and TRBJ2-7; weak D call: TRBD1 (6 bases). Trimming cost V 0 bases and J 5 bases, with 14 bases left between them. The germline V gene encodes CDR1 MNHEY and CDR2 SVGEGT. This CDR3 is 15 amino acids long. The CDR3 here is CASSYSARGLDEQYF. The CDR3 DNA is TGTGCCAGCAGTTACTCGGCCAGGGGTTTGGACGAGCAGTACTTC.

J is TRBJ2-2 and V is TRBV30, with 12 nucleotides matching TRBD2. CDR1 and CDR2 (germline): GTSNPN, SVGIG (reference sequence). This CDR3 is built from 17 residues. The J segment lost 6 bases and the V segment lost 3 bases, leaving 11 bases of the junction unmatched. The CDR3 sequence is CAWRGLAGPRGAGELFF. CDR3 DNA: TGTGCCTGGAGGGGACTAGCGGGCCCGCGAGGGGCCGGGGAGCTGTTTTTT.

The chain recombines TRBV9 with TRBJ1-1; the match to TRBD1 covers 7 bases. V lost 3 bases, J lost 7 bases, and 12 bases stayed unmatched. Germline CDR1 reads SGDLS; CDR2 reads YYNGEE. The CDR3 is 15 residues long. CDR3 bases: TGTGCCAGCAGCGAGAGAGGACAGGTTCTGAATGAAGCTTTCTTT. This codes for CASSERGQVLNEAFF.

In this sample, this clone turned up a few times. The chain recombines TRBV5-1 with TRBJ2-5; no reliable D call. The CDR3 extends over 12 amino acids. Germline assignment: CDR1 SGHRS and CDR2 YFSETQ. The V gene lost 6 bases and the J gene lost 4 bases, with 10 bases spanning the gap. CDR3 DNA: TGCGCCAGCACAAGCCCTATAGAGACCCAGTACTTC. Its translation is CASTSPIETQYF.

The rearrangement links TRBV6-5 to TRBJ2-7; 7 positions match TRBD1. The CDR3 sequence is 15 residues long. Germline CDR1 and CDR2: MNHEY and SVGAGI. Germline trimming cut 7 bases from V and 2 bases from J; bases unmatched to any gene: 11. CDR3 loop: CASTLRDSETYEQYF. The DNA of the CDR3 is TGTGCCAGCACGCTCCGGGACAGCGAAACCTACGAGCAGTACTTC.

J is TRBJ1-5 and V is TRBV4-2, with D perhaps TRBD1 (6 bases). The V end was cut by 2 bases, the J end by 1 base, with 12 bases between. CDR1 and CDR2 from the germline V gene are LGHNA and YNFKEQ. The CDR3 covers 16 residues. This CDR3 is CASSQHSGQSNQPQHF. The CDR3 coding sequence is TGTGCCAGCAGCCAACACAGCGGACAGAGCAATCAGCCCCAGCATTTT.

The chain employs TRBV7-2 and TRBJ2-4, with D maybe TRBD1 (6 bases). This CDR3 has 16 amino acids. Germline CDR1 is SGHTA and CDR2 is FQGNSA. The ends were cut back, 1 base at V and 8 bases at J, with 18 bases in the middle. The CDR3 protein is CASSLVRGRGADIQYF. DNA for the CDR3: TGTGCCAGCAGCTTAGTAAGGGGCAGGGGCGCTGACATTCAGTACTTC.

The chain combines TRBV5-1 with TRBJ1-2; 9 bases match TRBD1. The trim removed 4 bases at V and 7 bases at J, leaving 5 bases unmatched. Per the germline V gene, CDR1 is SGHRS and CDR2 is YFSETQ. This CDR3 has 13 amino acids. This chain's CDR3 is CASSADRGFGYTF. The DNA of the CDR3 is TGCGCCAGCAGCGCGGACAGGGGTTTTGGCTACACCTTC.

The chain carries TRBV4-3 and TRBJ2-3; no definite D call. V shed 0 bases and J shed 1 base, with 14 bases lying between them. This CDR3 region has 17 residues. Germline V gene data show CDR1 as LGHNA and CDR2 as YSLEER. Here the CDR3 DNA reads TGCGCCAGCAGCCAAGAATTCACCCCCACGGGCACAGATACGCAGTATTTT. This sequence encodes CASSQEFTPTGTDTQYF.

CDR3 in DNA: TGCGCCAGCAGCCGCGGGGGACAGGACTCCTACGAGCAGTACTTC. Protein: CASSRGGQDSYEQYF. The genes are TRBV4-1 and TRBJ2-7; a possible D gene is TRBD1 (8 bases). Germline CDR1 is MGHRA and CDR2 is YSYEKL. CDR3 size: 15 residues. V gave up 4 bases and J gave up 0 bases, with 13 bases separating them.

This clone appeared once. V usage is TRBV5-1 and J usage is TRBJ2-7, with D tentatively TRBD1 (5 bases). Trimming removed 0 bases at V and 2 bases at J, with 9 bases between. The CDR3 is 14 residues long. From germline, CDR1 is SGHRS and CDR2 YFSETQ. The chain's CDR3 is CASSLEGSPYEQYF. For the CDR3, the DNA is TGCGCCAGCAGCTTGGAGGGGTCCCCCTACGAGCAGTACTTC. The whole variable domain, filled in from reference TRBV5-1 and TRBJ2-7, reads KAGVTQTPRYLIKTRGQQVTLSCSPISGHRSVSWYQQTPGQGLQFLFEYFSETQRNKGNFPGRFSGRQFSNSRSEMNVSTLELGDSALYLCASSLEGSPYEQYFGPGTRLTVT.

V and J are TRBV6-2 or TRBV6-3 and TRBJ2-5; 7 bases map to TRBD1. This CDR3 spans 14 amino acids. Trimming cost V 4 bases and J 4 bases; bases outside gene matches: 6. Germline V gene sequence: CDR1 MNHEY, CDR2 SVGEGT. The CDR3 region is CASSFGTVGETQYF. CDR3 nucleotides: TGTGCCAGCAGTTTCGGGACAGTGGGAGAGACCCAGTACTTC.

This clone was seen only a few times. This sequence joins TRBV3-1 (or the pseudogene TRBV3-2) and TRBJ1-2; D possibly corresponds to TRBD1 (5 bases). Germline V gene lookup returns CDR1 LGHDT and CDR2 YNNKEL (reference sequence). The CDR3 is made up of 15 amino acids. V lost 0 bases and J 4 bases, leaving 12 bases between the germline ends. CDR3 residues: CASSQDFQGGYGYTF. CDR3 sequence (DNA): TGTGCCAGCAGCCAAGATTTCCAGGGAGGCTATGGCTACACCTTC.

The chain has TRBV5-8 and TRBJ2-3, with 8 bases fitting TRBD2. J lost 5 bases, V lost 3 bases, and 2 bases had no gene match. Germline lookup yields CDR1 SGHTS and CDR2 YDEGEE. CDR3 length: 13 residues. The CDR3 DNA reads TGTGCCAGCAGCTCCCTAGCGGGAGATACGCAGTATTTT. It translates to CASSSLAGDTQYF.